The next 27 T cell receptor beta chains were all read from a single sample in a study of T cell repertoires in cytomegalovirus infection. These receptors lack a known antigen. Each CDR3 protein gets one entry after TCRdb re-called the reads with MiXCR. Here the sample spans about 920,000 distinct CDR3 sequences, roughly 30% being singletons. Sequences were derived from cultured CD8+ T cells from PBMCs, sampled from culture after CMV antigen stimulation. The source of these receptors is a human donor in good health (CMV status not recorded). Some clones in this sample may be carry-over from other donors' samples.

The rearrangement joins TRBV15 to TRBJ1-1, with D possibly TRBD1 on 6 matching bases. Trimming took 3 bases from V and 4 from J, leaving 9 bases between them. Germline assignment: CDR1 LNHNV and CDR2 YYDKDF (reference sequence). CDR3 length equals 13 residues. This chain's CDR3 is CATSSLRGTEAFF. The CDR3 DNA follows: TGTGCCACCAGCAGCCTCAGGGGCACTGAAGCTTTCTTT.

The table lists this clonotype with a few counts. V usage is TRBV7-9 and J usage is TRBJ2-7; 8 bases match TRBD2. The CDR3 is made up of 14 amino acids. The germline CDR1 and CDR2 sequences are SEHNR and FQNEAQ (reference sequence). Unmatched junction bases numbered 4, after V lost 6 bases and J lost 0 bases. The CDR3, as DNA: TGTGCCAGCAGTGGAGCGGGGGACTCCTACGAGCAGTACTTC. Translating it yields CASSGAGDSYEQYF.

This clonotype was seen only a few times. CDR3 sequence reads: CASSQEAGGIGGYEQYF. The DNA for the CDR3 is TGCGCCAGCAGCCAAGAAGCAGGGGGTATCGGAGGTTACGAGCAGTACTTC. The chain employs TRBV4-1 and TRBJ2-7, with 7 bases lining up with TRBD1. Germline V gene data show CDR1 as MGHRA and CDR2 as YSYEKL. The trim removed 0 bases at V and 4 bases at J, leaving 12 bases unmatched. The CDR3 spans 17 residues.

The chain recombines TRBV19 with TRBJ1-6; D not resolved. This CDR3 contains 13 residues. CDR1 is LNHDA, CDR2 SQIVND, per germline (reference sequence). V lost 3 bases to trimming and J lost 6 bases, with 6 bases between them. Here the CDR3 reads CASSIVFNSPLHF. The CDR3 DNA reads as TGTGCCAGTAGTATCGTATTTAATTCACCCCTCCACTTT.

The chain is built from TRBV11-2 and TRBJ1-1, with D perhaps TRBD1 (6 bases). CDR1 is SGHAT and CDR2 is FQNNGV in the germline V gene. The CDR3 is made up of 16 amino acids. Trimming removed 2 bases from V and 1 base from J, with 14 bases in between. The CDR3 region has the DNA TGTGCCAGCAGCTTACGGGTGACAGGAGAGAACACTGAAGCTTTCTTT. Amino acid sequence: CASSLRVTGENTEAFF.

The genes are TRBV7-6 and TRBJ2-1, with 13 bases lining up with TRBD2. With V trimmed by 4 bases and J by 8 bases, 5 bases remained unmatched. CDR3 size: 15 residues. Germline CDR1 SGHVS, CDR2 FNYEAQ. This CDR3 reads CASSSWTSGGDEQFF. The CDR3 DNA follows: TGTGCCAGCAGCTCTTGGACTAGCGGGGGAGATGAGCAGTTCTTC. The entire variable domain, with the rest obtained from reference TRBV7-6 and TRBJ2-1, is as follows: GAGVSQSPRYKVTKRGQDVALRCDPISGHVSLYWYRQALGQGPEFLTYFNYEAQQDKSGLPNDRFSAERPEGSISTLTIQRTEQRDSAMYRCASSSWTSGGDEQFFGPGTRLTVL.

The chain recombines TRBV7-6 with TRBJ2-7; D may be TRBD1 (6 bases). The CDR3 has 13 residues. Germline CDR1 and CDR2: SGHVS and FNYEAQ. The ends were cut back, 4 bases at V and 3 bases at J, with 10 bases in the middle. CDR3 nucleotide sequence: TGTGCCAGCAGCTCCGGACAGTACTACGAGCAGTACGTC. This codes for CASSSGQYYEQYV.

This clonotype was found a few times. The rearrangement links TRBV25-1 to TRBJ1-4, with a possible D match to TRBD1 (6 bases). Trimming removed 10 bases at V and 0 bases at J, with 9 bases between. Per germline, CDR1 MGHDK and CDR2 SYGVNS. The CDR3 has 13 residues. CDR3 protein: CATGTTTNEKLFF. The CDR3 DNA reads TGTGCCACCGGGACAACAACTAATGAAAAACTGTTTTTT.

This clonotype was picked up a small number of times. The V and J genes are TRBV2 and TRBJ2-5; a weak D match, TRBD1 (6 bases). The CDR3 is 15 amino acids. V dropped 6 bases and J dropped 7 bases, with 21 bases sitting between them. Germline V gives CDR1 SNHLY, CDR2 FYNNEI. The chain's CDR3 is CASRAEKGHRRTQYF. The CDR3, as DNA: TGTGCCAGCAGGGCTGAGAAGGGACACAGACGGACCCAGTACTTC.

This clonotype was seen at least ten times. The chain has TRBV7-2 and TRBJ2-5; TRBD2 agrees at 15 bases. This CDR3 has 16 amino acids. Trimming removed 5 bases from V and 5 bases from J; junction bases left unmatched: 6. The germline V gene encodes CDR1 SGHTA and CDR2 FQGNSA. The chain's CDR3 is CASSAGLAGGPETQYF. CDR3 DNA sequence: TGTGCCAGCAGCGCTGGACTAGCGGGGGGGCCGGAGACCCAGTACTTC.

This clonotype was counted between two and nine times. The chain recombines TRBV6-1 with TRBJ1-5, with a tentative D call TRBD1 (5 bases). The germline V and J ends were trimmed by 4 bases and 2 bases, with 12 bases remaining between them. Germline assignment: CDR1 MNHNS and CDR2 SASEGT. This CDR3 spans 15 amino acids. In nucleotides, the CDR3 is TGTGCCAGCAGTGTACCAGGGAGAGGCAATCAGCCCCAGCATTTT. Protein product: CASSVPGRGNQPQHF.

This clonotype was observed a single time. The chain links TRBV6-2 or TRBV6-3 to TRBJ1-1; D is unclear. This CDR3 spans 15 amino acids. Trimming took 0 bases from V and 5 from J, leaving 13 bases between them. Germline-derived CDR1 and CDR2 are MNHEY and SVGEGT. DNA for the CDR3: TGTGCCAGCAGTTACTCATTTCTCCGGGATACTGAAGCTTTCTTT. This gives the protein CASSYSFLRDTEAFF.

The chain recombines TRBV4-3 with TRBJ1-2, with 9 bases fitting TRBD1. The V gene's germline CDR1 is LGHNA and CDR2 YSLEER. This CDR3 region has 14 residues. The V segment lost 2 bases and the J segment 6 bases; nucleotides outside the gene matches: 4. In DNA, the CDR3 is TGCGCCAGCAGCCAAACGACAGGGGGAAATGGCTACACCTTC. Its translation is CASSQTTGGNGYTF.

This clonotype was counted a few times. The chain couples TRBV20-1 to TRBJ2-6; D gene uncertain. Germline CDR1 and CDR2: DFQATT and SNEGSKA (reference sequence). The CDR3 contains 15 residues. V shed 3 bases and J shed 3 bases, with 12 bases lying between them. The CDR3 region is CSASSVFFGANVLTF. CDR3 nucleotides: TGCAGTGCTAGTTCCGTGTTTTTTGGGGCCAACGTCCTGACTTTC.

Concerning this clonotype itself: This may be a read error, as it is one base from a much larger clone. The rearrangement uses TRBV11-3 and TRBJ1-3; D unresolved. The CDR3 totals 14 residues. The V end lost 0 bases, the J end lost 4 bases, and 7 bases lay between the germline ends. Germline CDR1 reads SGHNT; CDR2 reads YENEEA. CDR3 nucleotide sequence: TGTGCCAGCAGCTTAGATCGCGACGGAAACACCATATATTTT. Translating it yields CASSLDRDGNTIYF.

This sequence joins TRBV7-8 and TRBJ1-1; D is unclear. The V end was cut by 1 base, the J end by 0 bases, with 12 bases between. Germline V lookup: CDR1 SGHVS, CDR2 FQNEAQ. The CDR3 extends over 16 amino acids. The CDR3 nucleotides read TGTGCCAGCAGCTTAGGCCCCCGGACTGTGAACACTGAAGCTTTCTTT. Amino acids: CASSLGPRTVNTEAFF.

This clonotype appeared once. This sequence joins TRBV6-8 and TRBJ2-1; 7 bases are a match to TRBD2. This CDR3 comprises 12 residues. The V gene end was trimmed by 10 bases and the J gene end by 8 bases; junction bases not matched to a gene: 8. The V gene's germline CDR1 is MNHGY and CDR2 SAAAGT. The CDR3 sequence is CANRRLADEQFF. CDR3 nucleotides: TGTGCCAACAGAAGACTAGCCGATGAGCAGTTCTTC.

The genes are TRBV12-3 or TRBV12-4 and TRBJ1-1; D unresolved. The CDR3 covers 11 residues. Trimming left V 6 bases short and J 7 bases short, with 9 bases between. The CDR3 loop is CASRTEVEAFF. The CDR3 nucleotides are TGTGCCAGCAGGACCGAGGTTGAAGCTTTCTTT.

The sample holds a few counts of this clonotype. This chain links TRBV20-1 with TRBJ1-2; D possibly corresponds to TRBD1 (6 bases). The CDR3 runs to 16 residues. Trimming cost V 1 base and J 5 bases, with 20 bases left between them. CDR1 is DFQATT and CDR2 is SNEGSKA in the germline V gene (reference sequence). CDR3 region: CSARVAGESYGYGYTF. The CDR3 bases are TGCAGTGCTAGAGTGGCAGGGGAAAGTTATGGGTATGGCTACACCTTC.

This clonotype has a handful of counts. The gene calls are TRBV6-1 and TRBJ2-5; 9 bases align to TRBD2. CDR3 length equals 13 residues. The junction had 5 bases not matched to a gene; V was cut back by 7 bases and J by 5 bases. Germline CDR1 is MNHNS and CDR2 is SASEGT. DNA for the CDR3: TGTGCCAGCATAGGCGGGGGGGCGGAGACCCAGTACTTC. Amino acid sequence: CASIGGGAETQYF.

There are many counts of this clonotype. The rearrangement joins TRBV7-8 to TRBJ2-7; 8 bases align to TRBD1. V lost 4 bases, J lost 5 bases, and 10 bases stayed unmatched. Germline lookup yields CDR1 SGHVS and CDR2 FQNEAQ. There are 15 residues in the CDR3. For the CDR3, the DNA is TGTGCCAGCAGCTCCCGACGAACAGGGGGACACGAGCAGTACTTC. It encodes CASSSRRTGGHEQYF. The variable domain in full, with the rest retrieved from reference TRBV7-8 and TRBJ2-7, is GAGVSQSPRYKVAKRGQDVALRCDPISGHVSLFWYQQALGQGPEFLTYFQNEAQLDKSGLPSDRFFAERPEGSVSTLKIQRTQQEDSAVYLCASSSRRTGGHEQYFGPGTRLTVT.

There are many counts of this clonotype. The chain is built from TRBV7-9 and TRBJ1-1, with D perhaps TRBD1 (6 bases). The CDR3 covers 14 residues. Trimming shortened V by 4 bases and J by 7 bases, and 16 bases separated the two germline ends. In germline, CDR1 is SEHNR, CDR2 FQNEAQ (reference sequence). This CDR3 reads CASSSTTRGDEAFF. CDR3 bases: TGTGCCAGCAGCTCAACGACAAGGGGGGATGAAGCTTTCTTT. Looking up the rest from reference TRBV7-9 and TRBJ1-1 gives the full variable domain: DTGVSQNPRHKITKRGQNVTFRCDPISEHNRLYWYRQTLGQGPEFLTYFQNEAQLEKSRLLSDRFSAERPKGSFSTLEIQRTEQGDSAMYLCASSSTTRGDEAFFGQGTRLTVV.

V gene TRBV7-9 combines with J gene TRBJ2-5, with D unresolved. V lost 3 bases to trimming and J lost 3 bases, with 17 bases between them. Germline V lookup: CDR1 SEHNR, CDR2 FQNEAQ (reference sequence). CDR3 size: 16 residues. The DNA of the CDR3 is TGTGCCAGCAGCTTCTTTTTCCCGAACGGAAAAGAGACCCAGTACTTC. This encodes CASSFFFPNGKETQYF.

The sample holds one count of this clonotype. A read error may be the cause here, since a much bigger clone is one base away. As DNA, the CDR3 is TGTGCCAGCAGCAGGACTGATGAGCAGTTCTTC. This gives the protein CASSRTDEQFF. The chain combines TRBV7-2 with TRBJ2-1; tentatively, D is TRBD2 (5 bases). From germline, CDR1 is SGHTA and CDR2 FQGNSA. This CDR3 is built from 11 residues. Trimming stripped 5 bases from V and 8 bases from J, with 7 bases between.

This clonotype was counted only a few times. The chain recombines TRBV10-3 with TRBJ2-7; perhaps TRBD2 as D (6 bases). The CDR3 runs 13 residues. Germline values: CDR1 ENHRY, CDR2 SYGVKD. Trimming cost V 5 bases and J 4 bases, with 12 bases left between them. CDR3 loop: CAISLGGGYEQYV. For the CDR3, the DNA is TGTGCCATCAGTTTGGGGGGAGGATACGAGCAGTACGTC.

The chain is built from TRBV2 and TRBJ2-5; possibly TRBD1 for D (5 bases). This CDR3 is built from 14 residues. Germline V CDR1 and CDR2: SNHLY, FYNNEI. The V end lost 8 bases, the J end lost 2 bases, and 15 bases lay between the germline ends. CDR3 nucleotides: TGTGCCAGCTTCGAAGGGGAATCTCAAGAGACCCAGTACTTC. It specifies CASFEGESQETQYF.

The chain uses TRBV10-3 and TRBJ2-1; weak D call: TRBD2 (7 bases). The germline V gene has CDR1 ENHRY and CDR2 SYGVKD. The CDR3 loop spans 15 amino acids. Trimming took 0 bases from V and 6 from J, leaving 12 bases between them. The CDR3 loop reads CAISESGGDLNEQFF. CDR3 nucleotides: TGTGCCATCAGTGAGTCAGGGGGGGACCTCAATGAGCAGTTCTTC.